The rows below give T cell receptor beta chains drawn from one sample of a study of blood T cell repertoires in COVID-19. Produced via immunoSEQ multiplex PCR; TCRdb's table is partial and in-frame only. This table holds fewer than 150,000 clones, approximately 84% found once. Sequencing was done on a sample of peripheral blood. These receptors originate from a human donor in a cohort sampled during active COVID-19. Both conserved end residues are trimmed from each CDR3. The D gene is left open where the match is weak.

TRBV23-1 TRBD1 ASGTGTGVAKNIQY
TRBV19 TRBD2 ASSPLGGTSASYAQY
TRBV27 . ASSRQGIGYEQY
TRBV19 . ASNPDRANYGYT
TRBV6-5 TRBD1 ASSLEPGGEYEQY
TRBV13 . ASSLGLIGVGANGYT
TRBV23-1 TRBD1 ASTGTGGLHTEAF
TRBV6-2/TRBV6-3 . ASSYSGQSYGYT
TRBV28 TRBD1 ASSLDRVLTEAF
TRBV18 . ASSPMRGTSRDTQY
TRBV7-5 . ARSTRGPPNQPQH
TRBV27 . ASSPAGYNSPLH
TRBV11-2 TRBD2 ASSPPSGGYYEQY
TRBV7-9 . ASSLAWSEKLF
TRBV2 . ASSETRAHAEKLF
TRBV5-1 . ASSLWAGGSTEAF
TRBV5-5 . ASSGGTASTDTQY
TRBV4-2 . ASTQGVGGSYGYT
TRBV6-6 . ASSHPPRGREYYEQY
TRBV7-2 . ASTLTPGGEQF
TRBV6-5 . ASTRGVTSGYT
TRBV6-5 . ASTEANINQPQH
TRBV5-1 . ASSPEPGNTEAF
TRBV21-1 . ASSKGYSGYEQY
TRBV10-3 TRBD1 AIRPATGEETQY
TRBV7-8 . ASSFLEGLVAF